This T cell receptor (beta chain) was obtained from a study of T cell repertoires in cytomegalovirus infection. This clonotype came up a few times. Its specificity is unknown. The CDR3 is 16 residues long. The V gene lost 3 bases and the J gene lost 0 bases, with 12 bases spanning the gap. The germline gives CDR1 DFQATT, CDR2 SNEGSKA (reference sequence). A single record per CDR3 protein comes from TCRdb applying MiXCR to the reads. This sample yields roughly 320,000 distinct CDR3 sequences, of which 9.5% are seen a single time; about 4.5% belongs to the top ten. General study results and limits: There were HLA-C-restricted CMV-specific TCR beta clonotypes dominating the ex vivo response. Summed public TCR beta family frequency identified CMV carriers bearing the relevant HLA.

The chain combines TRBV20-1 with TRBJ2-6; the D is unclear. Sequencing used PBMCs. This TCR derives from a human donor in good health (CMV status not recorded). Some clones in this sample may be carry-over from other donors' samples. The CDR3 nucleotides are TGCAGTGCTAGTTTTAGGCAATCCTCTGGGGCCAACGTCCTGACTTTC. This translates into CSASFRQSSGANVLTF.